The 17 T cell receptor beta chains below were found in one sample sequenced in a study of T cells in Graves' hyperthyroidism and ophthalmopathy (dated by TCRdb to the late 2010s). Library preparation used multiplex PCR. TCRdb records Illumina HiSeq 2000 as the sequencer. Amplification of TCR beta CDR3 regions was carried out from RNA transcripts. The first round of RT-PCR for the TCR CDR3 was performed with the HTBI primer set and the Qiagen OneStep RT-PCR kit. Starting from the raw public reads, TCRdb applied fastp trimming at Q25, assembled clones with MiXCR and retained in-frame beta chains. Rows matching on CDR3 protein sequence are summarized as one entry with the most common DNA and genes. For this sample there are approximately 410,000 distinct CDR3 sequences; roughly 15% appear just once. The ten top clones hold about 4.9% of the sample. Material for sequencing was blood. The receptor set was obtained from a woman aged 18-35 years with Graves' hyperthyroidism.

Only a few counts were recorded for this clonotype. The V gene is TRBV29-1, the J gene TRBJ2-1; tentatively, D is TRBD1 (6 bases). The CDR3 is 10 residues long. Germline CDR1 is SQVTM and CDR2 is ANQGSEA. V was shortened by 3 bases and J by 10 bases, with 7 bases between the two germline ends. The CDR3 region is CSVEDSEQFF. DNA for the CDR3: TGCAGCGTTGAGGACAGCGAGCAGTTCTTC.

CDR3 region: CATSRNDRRLDEQYF. The CDR3 bases are TGTGCCACCAGTAGAAACGACAGGAGGCTGGACGAGCAGTACTTC. The rearrangement links TRBV15 to TRBJ2-7; D is possibly TRBD1 (6 bases). V dropped 6 bases and J dropped 5 bases, with 20 bases sitting between them. The CDR3 contains 15 residues. Germline values: CDR1 LNHNV, CDR2 YYDKDF (reference sequence).

In its sample, this clonotype was seen many times. The J gene is TRBJ1-5, the V gene TRBV12-3 or TRBV12-4, with no clear D. The CDR3 contains 12 residues. V was trimmed by 5 bases and J by 1 base, leaving 3 bases between them. This CDR3 reads CASSGSNQPQHF. The DNA of the CDR3 is TGTGCCAGCAGTGGGAGCAATCAGCCCCAGCATTTT.

The chain uses TRBV9 and TRBJ2-3, with D possibly called TRBD1 or TRBD2 (6 bases each). The V gene lost 4 bases and the J gene lost 4 bases, with 16 bases spanning the gap. The germline V gene has CDR1 SGDLS and CDR2 YYNGEE. This CDR3 region has 15 residues. As DNA, the CDR3 is TGTGCCAGCAGCCCTAAACAGGGAGGTCCAGATACGCAGTATTTT. It translates to CASSPKQGGPDTQYF.

This clonotype was seen a handful of times. A read error is possible here, since a much larger clone lies one base away. J is TRBJ1-5 and V is TRBV2, with TRBD1 matching over 8 bases. V shed 7 bases and J 2 bases; nucleotides not matched to a gene: 7. The CDR3 has 15 residues. Germline CDR1 and CDR2: SNHLY and FYNNEI. CDR3 in DNA: TGTGCCAGCACCGCGACAGGGGTCGGCAATCAGCCCCAGCATTTT. The encoded protein is CASTATGVGNQPQHF.

This clonotype was seen a handful of times. V is TRBV7-3 and J is TRBJ1-2; TRBD1 agrees at 9 bases. This CDR3 has 14 amino acids. The V segment lost 4 bases and the J segment 4 bases; nucleotides outside the gene matches: 4. Germline loops: CDR1 SGHTA, CDR2 FQGTGA. CDR3 sequence reads: CASSSQGAGYGYTF. In nucleotides, the CDR3 is TGTGCCAGCAGCTCACAGGGGGCAGGCTATGGCTACACCTTC.

The CDR3 is CASSHLSGGSYNEQFF. The CDR3 region has the DNA TGTGCCAGCAGCCACCTCAGCGGGGGCTCCTACAATGAGCAGTTCTTC. This chain connects TRBV14 to TRBJ2-1; 8 positions agree with TRBD2. There are 16 residues in the CDR3. J gave up 0 bases and V 3 bases, and 4 bases lay outside the gene matches. Germline V gene sequence: CDR1 SGHDN, CDR2 FVKESK.

This clonotype appeared a few times. The V gene is TRBV5-4, the J gene TRBJ2-3; 8 positions agree with TRBD2. The germline CDR1 and CDR2 sequences are SGHNT and YYREEE (reference sequence). The CDR3 runs to 16 residues. V was pared by 4 bases and J by 2 bases, with 9 bases of the junction left unmatched. The CDR3 sequence: CASSGRGAHNTDTQYF. The CDR3, as DNA: TGTGCCAGCAGCGGGCGGGGGGCCCATAACACAGATACGCAGTATTTT.

This clonotype was detected many times. V usage is TRBV28 and J usage is TRBJ2-5, with D tentatively TRBD2 (5 bases). Germline V gene lookup returns CDR1 MDHEN and CDR2 SYDVKM. The CDR3 totals 12 residues. Deletions cut 8 bases from V and 3 bases from J, with 10 bases between. The CDR3, as DNA: TGTGCCAGCGGGAGCAACGAAGAGACCCAGTACTTC. It codes for CASGSNEETQYF.

In this sample, this clonotype turned up many times. The chain links TRBV18 to TRBJ2-1, with D perhaps given as TRBD1 or TRBD2 (5 bases each). Germline V gene lookup returns CDR1 KGHSH and CDR2 LQKENI. This CDR3 contains 16 residues. The V and J ends lost 5 bases and 3 bases respectively, with 17 bases between them. CDR3 loop: CASSSTRDGDYNEQFF. As DNA, the CDR3 is TGTGCCAGCTCATCCACCCGGGACGGGGACTACAATGAGCAGTTCTTC.

Ten or more counts support this clonotype. The chain combines TRBV28 with TRBJ2-5; TRBD2 matches 7 bases. Germline assignment: CDR1 MDHEN and CDR2 SYDVKM. V was pared by 5 bases and J by 5 bases, with 8 bases of the junction left unmatched. CDR3 length: 14 amino acids. The CDR3 here is CASSLPWEGETQYF. The CDR3 bases are TGTGCCAGCAGTCTCCCCTGGGAGGGGGAGACCCAGTACTTC. Full variable domain (missing parts from reference TRBV28 and TRBJ2-5): DVKVTQSSRYLVKRTGEKVFLECVQDMDHENMFWYRQDPGLGLRLIYFSYDVKMKEKGDIPEGYSVSREKKERFSLILESASTNQTSMYLCASSLPWEGETQYFGPGTRLLVL.

A few counts support this clonotype. The chain couples TRBV19 to TRBJ1-2; possibly TRBD1 for D (5 bases). This CDR3 has 13 residues. Between the trimmed V and J ends, which lost 7 bases and 4 bases, there was a span of 13 bases. Per germline, CDR1 LNHDA and CDR2 SQIVND (reference sequence). The CDR3 region has the DNA TGTGCCAGTACCGCCGCGGGGGGCTATGGCTACACCTTC. Amino acids: CASTAAGGYGYTF.

This clonotype was found many times. This chain links TRBV20-1 with TRBJ2-5, with TRBD2 as a possible D gene (5 bases). With 6 bases removed from V and 0 bases from J, the gap between germline ends came to 11 bases. This CDR3 has 13 residues. Germline V CDR1 and CDR2: DFQATT, SNEGSKA (reference sequence). CDR3 sequence reads: CSARDPYQETQYF. DNA of the CDR3: TGCAGTGCGAGGGATCCGTACCAAGAGACCCAGTACTTC.

This clonotype was seen many times. The CDR3 here is CASSYSRSHSGHRYQETQYF. CDR3 coding DNA: TGTGCCAGCAGTTACTCCCGTTCCCACTCAGGCCACAGGTACCAAGAGACCCAGTACTTC. The rearrangement links TRBV6-5 to TRBJ2-5, with D possibly TRBD1 on 5 matching bases. V was cut by 0 bases and J by 0 bases, with 23 bases left in between. The CDR3 has 20 amino acids. Germline V gene sequence: CDR1 MNHEY, CDR2 SVGAGI.

This clonotype was seen more than once but under ten times. This chain uses TRBV24-1 with TRBJ2-3; D uncertain. This CDR3 is built from 13 residues. V dropped 4 bases and J dropped 6 bases, with 10 bases sitting between them. Germline assignment: CDR1 KGHDR and CDR2 SFDVKD. This CDR3 reads CATSDPPTDTQYF. As DNA, the CDR3 is TGTGCCACCAGTGACCCGCCCACGGATACGCAGTATTTT.

In this sample, this clonotype turned up a few times. The V and J genes are TRBV20-1 and TRBJ1-1; D is uncertain. V was pared by 7 bases and J by 1 base, with 16 bases between. Germline V gene data show CDR1 as DFQATT and CDR2 as SNEGSKA (reference sequence). The CDR3 has 14 amino acids. The CDR3, as DNA: TGCAGTGTTCCGCCGGGCAGTGAGAACACTGAAGCTTTCTTT. Translated, it gives CSVPPGSENTEAFF.

The chain combines TRBV4-3 with TRBJ2-2; D is ambiguous. CDR3 length equals 14 residues. V shed 0 bases and J shed 5 bases, with 7 bases lying between them. Germline CDR1 reads LGHNA; CDR2 reads YSLEER. For the CDR3, the DNA is TGCGCCAGCAGCCAAGATCTAGTGACCGGGGAGCTGTTTTTT. This codes for CASSQDLVTGELFF.